These T cell receptor beta chains were read from a single sample in a study of blood T cell repertoires in COVID-19. Measured with immunoSEQ multiplex PCR; TCRdb has only the in-frame clones, and not every one. Among 390,000 or so clones listed, around 87% were seen once. Sequenced input: peripheral blood. All receptors come from a woman aged 30 to 39 with COVID-19, enrolled during active disease. Both conserved end residues are part of each CDR3. D genes are given only for firm matches.

v_call	d_call	j_call	cdr3_aa
TRBV30	TRBD1	TRBJ1-6	CAWSRDRGFSPLHF
TRBV19	NA	TRBJ1-2	CASSIRGGYTF
TRBV6-5	TRBD1	TRBJ2-1	CASSGTENNEQFF
TRBV19	TRBD1	TRBJ1-5	CASSTDRGGNQPQHF
TRBV11-2	TRBD2	TRBJ2-3	CASSPRIAAGPSTDTQYF
TRBV9	NA	TRBJ2-7	CASSGAGMGEQYF
TRBV28	NA	TRBJ2-1	CASRFGEVSSYNEQFF
TRBV28	NA	TRBJ2-3	CASSLGRRTDTQYF
TRBV15	NA	TRBJ1-5	CATSRAPNQPQHF
TRBV28	NA	TRBJ1-6	CASSLQSSYNSPLHF
TRBV7-9	TRBD1	TRBJ1-4	CASSLGRDSSEKLFF
TRBV27	TRBD1	TRBJ2-3	CASSSRTGGGTDTQYF
TRBV3-1/TRBV3-2	NA	TRBJ2-3	CASSQGSASPSTDTQYF
TRBV7-6	NA	TRBJ2-7	CASSLSRQGLDEQYF
TRBV19	TRBD1	TRBJ1-2	CASSIGTGVYGYTF
TRBV27	TRBD1	TRBJ2-3	CASSLSPPRQGPTRGTQYF
TRBV20-1	TRBD2	TRBJ2-7	CSAGDGLAGDAYEQYF
TRBV7-9	NA	TRBJ2-7	CASSPTSRVHEQYF
TRBV7-7	TRBD2	TRBJ2-7	CASSLAGGRYEQYF
TRBV12-3/TRBV12-4	NA	TRBJ2-7	CASSLAVGEQYF